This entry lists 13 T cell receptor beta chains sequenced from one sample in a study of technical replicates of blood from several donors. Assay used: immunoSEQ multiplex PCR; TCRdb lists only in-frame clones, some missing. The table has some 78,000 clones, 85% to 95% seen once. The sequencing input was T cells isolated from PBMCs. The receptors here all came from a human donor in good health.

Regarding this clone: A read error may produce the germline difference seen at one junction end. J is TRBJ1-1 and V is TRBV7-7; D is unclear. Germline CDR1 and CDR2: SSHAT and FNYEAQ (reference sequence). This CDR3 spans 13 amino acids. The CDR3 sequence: CASSPRENTEAFF. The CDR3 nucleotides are TGTGCTAGCAGCCCACGGGAGAACACTGAAGCTTTCTTT.

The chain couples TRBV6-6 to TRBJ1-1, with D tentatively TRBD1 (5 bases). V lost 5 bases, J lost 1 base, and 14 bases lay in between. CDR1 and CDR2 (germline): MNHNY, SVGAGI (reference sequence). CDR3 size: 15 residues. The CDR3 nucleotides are TGTGCCAGCAGTCGAACCCCAACAGGGAACACTGAAGCTTTCTTT. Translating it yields CASSRTPTGNTEAFF.

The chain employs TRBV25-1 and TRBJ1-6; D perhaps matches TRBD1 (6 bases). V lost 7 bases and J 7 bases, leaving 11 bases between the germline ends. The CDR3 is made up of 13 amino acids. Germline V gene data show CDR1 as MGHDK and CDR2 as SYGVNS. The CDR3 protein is CASTVDSNSPLHF. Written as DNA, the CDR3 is TGTGCCAGCACGGTGGACAGCAATTCACCCCTCCACTTT.

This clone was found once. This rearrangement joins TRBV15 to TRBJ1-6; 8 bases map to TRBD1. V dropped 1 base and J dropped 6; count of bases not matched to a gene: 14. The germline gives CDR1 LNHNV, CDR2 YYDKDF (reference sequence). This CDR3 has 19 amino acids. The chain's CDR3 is CATSRVSLSQGALNSPLHF. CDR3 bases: TGTGCCACCAGCAGAGTTTCCCTGTCGCAGGGGGCGCTTAATTCACCCCTCCACTTT.

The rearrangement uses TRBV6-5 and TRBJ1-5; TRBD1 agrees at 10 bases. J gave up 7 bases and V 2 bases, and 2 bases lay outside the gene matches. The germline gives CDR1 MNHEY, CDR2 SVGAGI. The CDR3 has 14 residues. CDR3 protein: CASSYRGQGQPQHF. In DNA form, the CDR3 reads TGTGCCAGCAGTTACAGGGGACAGGGGCAGCCCCAGCATTTT.

CDR3 region: CASSVGDSHGGLFYEQYF. Here the CDR3 DNA reads TGTGCCAGCAGCGTAGGCGACAGCCACGGAGGGCTCTTCTACGAGCAGTACTTC. This chain joins TRBV9 and TRBJ2-7; D perhaps matches TRBD2 (6 bases). The CDR3 covers 18 residues. Between the trimmed V and J ends, which lost 0 bases and 3 bases, there was a span of 22 bases. CDR1 and CDR2 from the germline V gene are SGDLS and YYNGEE.

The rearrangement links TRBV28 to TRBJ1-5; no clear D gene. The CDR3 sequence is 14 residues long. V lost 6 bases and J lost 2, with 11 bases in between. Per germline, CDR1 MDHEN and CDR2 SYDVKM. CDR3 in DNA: TGTGCCAGCAGACCCACTATTGGCAATCAGCCCCAGCATTTT. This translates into CASRPTIGNQPQHF.

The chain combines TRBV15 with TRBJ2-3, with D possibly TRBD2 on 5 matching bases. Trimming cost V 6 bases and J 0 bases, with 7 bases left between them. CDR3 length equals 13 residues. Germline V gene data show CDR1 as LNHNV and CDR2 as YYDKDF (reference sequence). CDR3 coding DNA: TGTGCCACCAGGGCGGGTAGCACAGATACGCAGTATTTT. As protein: CATRAGSTDTQYF. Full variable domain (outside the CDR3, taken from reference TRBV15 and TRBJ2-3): DAMVIQNPRYQVTQFGKPVTLSCSQTLNHNVMYWYQQKSSQAPKLLFHYYDKDFNNEADTPDNFQSRRPNTSFCFLDIRSPGLGDTAMYLCATRAGSTDTQYFGPGTRLTVL.

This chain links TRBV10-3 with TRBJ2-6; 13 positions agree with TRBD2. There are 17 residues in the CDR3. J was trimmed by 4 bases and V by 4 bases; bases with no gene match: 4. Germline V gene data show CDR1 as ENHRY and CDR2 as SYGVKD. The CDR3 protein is CAISVTSGRGGANVLTF. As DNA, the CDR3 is TGTGCCATCAGTGTAACTAGCGGGAGGGGGGGGGCCAACGTCCTGACTTTC.

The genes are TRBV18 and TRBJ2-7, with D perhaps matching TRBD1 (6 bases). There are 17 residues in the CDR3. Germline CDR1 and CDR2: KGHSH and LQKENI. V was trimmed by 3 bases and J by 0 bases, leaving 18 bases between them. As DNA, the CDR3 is TGTGCCAGCTCACCCTTACCGGGACAACACCCCTCCTACGAGCAGTACTTC. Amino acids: CASSPLPGQHPSYEQYF.

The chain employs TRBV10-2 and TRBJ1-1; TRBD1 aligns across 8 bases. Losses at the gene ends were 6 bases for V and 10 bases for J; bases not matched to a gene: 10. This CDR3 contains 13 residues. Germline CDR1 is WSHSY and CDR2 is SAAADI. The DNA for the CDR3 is TGCGCCAGCAGCCCCGGGACAGGAGGTAGAGCTTTCTTT. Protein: CASSPGTGGRAFF.

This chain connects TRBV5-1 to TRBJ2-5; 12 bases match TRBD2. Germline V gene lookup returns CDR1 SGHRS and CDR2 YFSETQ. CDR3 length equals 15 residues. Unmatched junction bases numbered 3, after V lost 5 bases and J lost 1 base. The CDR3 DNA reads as TGCGCCAGCAGTAGGACTAGCGGGATCCAAGAGACCCAGTACTTC. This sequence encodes CASSRTSGIQETQYF.

CDR3 coding DNA: TGCGCCAGCAGCCAAGGCGACCTTAGGCGGACCTACGAGCAGTACTTC. Encoded protein: CASSQGDLRRTYEQYF. The chain has TRBV4-1 and TRBJ2-7; D unclear. Germline V gives CDR1 MGHRA, CDR2 YSYEKL. V lost 1 base to trimming and J lost 2 bases, with 15 bases between them. The CDR3 totals 16 residues.